Listed below are T cell receptor beta chains from one sample, sequenced in a study of blood T cell repertoires in COVID-19. Sequencing used immunoSEQ multiplex PCR; TCRdb keeps in-frame clones, though not all of them. Among more than 100,000 clones listed, around 88% were seen once. The source material was peripheral blood. These receptors all stem from a man aged 50-59 years with active or convalescent COVID-19. Each CDR3 is given with its conserved first and last residue. Fields, in order: J gene, V gene, CDR3 length, CDR3 protein.

>TRBJ2-3|TRBV7-9|17
CASSSDLGGGPTDTQYF
>TRBJ2-1|TRBV19|13
CASRGPEGNEQFF
>TRBJ1-2|TRBV4-2|15
CASSQEIGGTYGYTF
>TRBJ2-2|TRBV3-1/TRBV3-2|17
CASSLTSGRGNTGELFF
>TRBJ2-7|TRBV9|15
CASSVGTSPSYEQYF
>TRBJ2-7|TRBV19|13
CASSAGLPYEQYF
>TRBJ2-2|TRBV19|14
CASSTHRAGGELFF
>TRBJ2-1|TRBV11-2|19
CASSLDEGVRSHSYNEQFF
>TRBJ2-7|TRBV10-3|14
CASGLGLSSYEQYF
>TRBJ2-7|TRBV30|14
CAWSVTSGSGEQYF
>TRBJ2-7|TRBV6-5|16
CASSYSLASFSYEQYF
>TRBJ2-3|TRBV7-2|18
CASSLLGSPAGVADTQYF
>TRBJ1-4|TRBV7-9|14
CASSLEGLEEKLFF